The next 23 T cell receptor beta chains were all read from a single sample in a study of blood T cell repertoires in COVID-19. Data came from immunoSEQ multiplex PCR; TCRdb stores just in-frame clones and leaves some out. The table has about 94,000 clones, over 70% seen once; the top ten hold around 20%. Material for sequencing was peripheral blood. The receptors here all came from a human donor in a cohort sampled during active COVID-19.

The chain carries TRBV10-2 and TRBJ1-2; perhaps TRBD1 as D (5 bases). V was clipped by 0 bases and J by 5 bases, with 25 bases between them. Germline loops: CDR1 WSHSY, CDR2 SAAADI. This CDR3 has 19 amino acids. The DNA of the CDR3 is TGCGCCAGCAGTGAGTCGGGAGTCGGCAGTACCCGACGGGGGTATGGCTACACCTTC. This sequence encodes CASSESGVGSTRRGYGYTF.

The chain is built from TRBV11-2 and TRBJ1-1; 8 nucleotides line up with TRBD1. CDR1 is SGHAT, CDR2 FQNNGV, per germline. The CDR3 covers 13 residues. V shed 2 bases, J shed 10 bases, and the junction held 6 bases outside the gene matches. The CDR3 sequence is CASSLTGGGRAFF. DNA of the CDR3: TGTGCCAGCAGCTTAACAGGGGGTGGTCGAGCTTTCTTT. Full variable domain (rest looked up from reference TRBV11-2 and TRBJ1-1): EAGVAQSPRYKIIEKRQSVAFWCNPISGHATLYWYQQILGQGPKLLIQFQNNGVVDDSQLPKDRFSAERLKGVDSTLKIQPAKLEDSAVYLCASSLTGGGRAFFGQGTRLTVV.

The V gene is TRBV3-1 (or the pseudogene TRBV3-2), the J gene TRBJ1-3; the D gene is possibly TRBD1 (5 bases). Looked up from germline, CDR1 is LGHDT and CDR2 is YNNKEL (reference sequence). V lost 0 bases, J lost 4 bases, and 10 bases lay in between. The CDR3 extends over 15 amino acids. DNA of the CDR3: TGTGCCAGCAGCCAAGATCCAGGGTCGGGAAACACCATATATTTT. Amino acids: CASSQDPGSGNTIYF.

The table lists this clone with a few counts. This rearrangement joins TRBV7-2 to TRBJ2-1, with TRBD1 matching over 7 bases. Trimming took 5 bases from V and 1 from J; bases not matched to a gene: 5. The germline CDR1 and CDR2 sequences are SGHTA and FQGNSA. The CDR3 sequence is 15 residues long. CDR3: CASSLRQGSYNEQFF. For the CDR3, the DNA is TGTGCCAGCAGCCTAAGACAGGGTTCCTACAATGAGCAGTTCTTC.

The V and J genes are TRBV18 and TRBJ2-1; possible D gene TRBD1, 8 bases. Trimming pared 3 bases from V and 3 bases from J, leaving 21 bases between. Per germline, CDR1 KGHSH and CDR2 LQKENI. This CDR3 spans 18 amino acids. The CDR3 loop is CASSPGQAWGGYYNEQFF. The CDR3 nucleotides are TGTGCCAGCTCACCGGGACAGGCTTGGGGGGGTTACTACAATGAGCAGTTCTTC.

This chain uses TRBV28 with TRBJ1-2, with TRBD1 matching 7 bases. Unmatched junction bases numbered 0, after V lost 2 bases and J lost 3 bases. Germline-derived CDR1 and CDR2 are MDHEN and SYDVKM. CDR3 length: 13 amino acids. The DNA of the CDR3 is TGTGCCAGCAGTTTAACAGGGGACTATGGCTACACCTTC. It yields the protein CASSLTGDYGYTF.

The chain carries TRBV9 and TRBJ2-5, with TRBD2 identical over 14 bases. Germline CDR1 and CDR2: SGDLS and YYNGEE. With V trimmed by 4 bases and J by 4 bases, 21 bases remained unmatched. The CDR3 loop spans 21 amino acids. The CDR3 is CASSPGNIGTSGSLMGETQYF. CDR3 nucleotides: TGTGCCAGCAGCCCCGGGAATATAGGGACTAGCGGGAGTTTGATGGGAGAGACCCAGTACTTC.

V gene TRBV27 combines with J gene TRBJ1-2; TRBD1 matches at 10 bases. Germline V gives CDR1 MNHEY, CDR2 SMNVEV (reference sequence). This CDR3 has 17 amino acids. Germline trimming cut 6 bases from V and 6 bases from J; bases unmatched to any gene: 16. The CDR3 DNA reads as TGTGCCAGCAGACGTACGACAGGGGGCTACTTAAATCATGGCTACACCTTC. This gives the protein CASRRTTGGYLNHGYTF.

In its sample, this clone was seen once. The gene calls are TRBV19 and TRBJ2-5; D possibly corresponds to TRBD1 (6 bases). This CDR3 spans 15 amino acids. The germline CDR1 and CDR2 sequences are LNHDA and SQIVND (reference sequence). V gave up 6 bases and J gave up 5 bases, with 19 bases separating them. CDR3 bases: TGTGCCAGTAGGGGGGACACCCGGCTGGGTGAGACCCAGTACTTC. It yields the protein CASRGDTRLGETQYF.

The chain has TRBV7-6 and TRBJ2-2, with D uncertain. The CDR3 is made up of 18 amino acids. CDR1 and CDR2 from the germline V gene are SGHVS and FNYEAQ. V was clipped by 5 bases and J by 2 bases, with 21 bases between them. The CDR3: CASSHPATLSLNTGELFF. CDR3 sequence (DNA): TGTGCCAGCAGCCACCCCGCGACTCTCAGTCTTAACACCGGGGAGCTGTTTTTT. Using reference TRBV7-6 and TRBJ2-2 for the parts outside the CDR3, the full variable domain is GAGVSQSPRYKVTKRGQDVALRCDPISGHVSLYWYRQALGQGPEFLTYFNYEAQQDKSGLPNDRFSAERPEGSISTLTIQRTEQRDSAMYRCASSHPATLSLNTGELFFGEGSRLTVL.

In DNA form, the CDR3 reads TGTGCCAGCAGTGGGGCAGCTAGCAATCAGCCCCAGCATTTT. It translates to CASSGAASNQPQHF. The chain couples TRBV2 to TRBJ1-5, with D hard to call. Germline-derived CDR1 and CDR2 are SNHLY and FYNNEI. V was shortened by 4 bases and J by 0 bases, with 7 bases between the two germline ends. This CDR3 spans 14 amino acids.

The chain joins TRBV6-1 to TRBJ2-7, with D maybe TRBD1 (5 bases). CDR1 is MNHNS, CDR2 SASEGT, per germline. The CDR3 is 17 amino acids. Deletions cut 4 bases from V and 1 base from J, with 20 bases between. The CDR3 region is CASSGNRFPRTSYEQYF. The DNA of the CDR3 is TGTGCCAGCAGTGGCAACAGGTTCCCCCGGACGTCCTACGAGCAGTACTTC.

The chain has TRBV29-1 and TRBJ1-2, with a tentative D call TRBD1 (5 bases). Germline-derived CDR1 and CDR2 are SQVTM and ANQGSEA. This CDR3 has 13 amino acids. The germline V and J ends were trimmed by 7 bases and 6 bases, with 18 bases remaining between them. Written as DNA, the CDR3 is TGCAGCGCCCTCTTCGGCAGGGTAGATGGCTACACCTTC. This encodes CSALFGRVDGYTF.

The CDR3 region is CASSPSPLGEQYF. The CDR3 DNA follows: TGTGCCAGCAGCCCAAGCCCGCTCGGGGAGCAGTACTTC. The chain recombines TRBV9 with TRBJ2-7, with no clear D. The CDR3 runs to 13 residues. Germline V gene data show CDR1 as SGDLS and CDR2 as YYNGEE. Trimming removed 4 bases at V and 7 bases at J, with 15 bases between.

This chain's CDR3 is CASSQGQETQYF. CDR3 coding DNA: TGTGCCAGCAGTCAGGGACAAGAGACCCAGTACTTC. The chain recombines TRBV28 with TRBJ2-5, with TRBD1 as a possible D gene (5 bases). Germline values: CDR1 MDHEN, CDR2 SYDVKM. CDR3 length: 12 amino acids. With 5 bases removed from V and 2 bases from J, the gap between germline ends came to 6 bases.

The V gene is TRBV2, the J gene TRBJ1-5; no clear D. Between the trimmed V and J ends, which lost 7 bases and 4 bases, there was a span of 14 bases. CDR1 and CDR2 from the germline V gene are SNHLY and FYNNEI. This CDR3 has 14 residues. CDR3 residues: CASMAGSGNQPQHF. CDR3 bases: TGTGCCAGCATGGCGGGCTCGGGAAATCAGCCCCAGCATTTT.

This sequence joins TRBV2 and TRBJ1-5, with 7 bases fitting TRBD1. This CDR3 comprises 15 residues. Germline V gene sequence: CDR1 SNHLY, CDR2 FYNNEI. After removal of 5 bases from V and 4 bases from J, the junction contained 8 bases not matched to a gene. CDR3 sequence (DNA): TGTGCCAGCAGTTACCAACAGGGGAGGAATCAGCCCCAGCATTTT. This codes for CASSYQQGRNQPQHF.

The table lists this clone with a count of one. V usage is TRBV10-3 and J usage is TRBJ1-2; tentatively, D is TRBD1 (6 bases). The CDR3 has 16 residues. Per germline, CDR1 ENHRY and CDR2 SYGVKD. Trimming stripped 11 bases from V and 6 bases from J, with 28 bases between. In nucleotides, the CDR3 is TGTGCCCCAGCTCTTGGGGGGGCGCAAGGTAAGAATGGCTACACCTTC. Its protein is CAPALGGAQGKNGYTF.

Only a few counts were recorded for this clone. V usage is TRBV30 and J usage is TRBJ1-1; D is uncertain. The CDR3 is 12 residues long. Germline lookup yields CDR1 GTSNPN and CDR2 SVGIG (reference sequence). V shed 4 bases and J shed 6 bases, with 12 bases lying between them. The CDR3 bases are TGTGCCTGGACCCGGGCGGGTGCTGAAGCTTTCTTT. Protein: CAWTRAGAEAFF.

As DNA, the CDR3 is TGTGCCAGCAGGGGGACTAGCGGGAGTGGGGAGCAGTACTTC. It translates to CASRGTSGSGEQYF. J is TRBJ2-7 and V is TRBV5-5; 14 nucleotides match TRBD2. The CDR3 is 14 amino acids. Germline V gives CDR1 SGHKS, CDR2 YYEKEE (reference sequence). Unmatched junction bases numbered 5, after V lost 5 bases and J lost 7 bases. The entire variable domain, with the rest obtained from reference TRBV5-5 and TRBJ2-7, is as follows: DAGVTQSPTHLIKTRGQQVTLRCSPISGHKSVSWYQQVLGQGPQFIFQYYEKEERGRGNFPDRFSARQFPNYSSELNVNALLLGDSALYLCASRGTSGSGEQYFGPGTRLTVT.

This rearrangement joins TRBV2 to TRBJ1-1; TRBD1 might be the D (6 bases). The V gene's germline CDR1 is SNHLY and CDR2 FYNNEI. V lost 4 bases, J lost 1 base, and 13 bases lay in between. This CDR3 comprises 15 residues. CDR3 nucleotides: TGTGCCAGCAGTGTCCTGGGGGCAGAGAACACTGAAGCTTTCTTT. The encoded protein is CASSVLGAENTEAFF.

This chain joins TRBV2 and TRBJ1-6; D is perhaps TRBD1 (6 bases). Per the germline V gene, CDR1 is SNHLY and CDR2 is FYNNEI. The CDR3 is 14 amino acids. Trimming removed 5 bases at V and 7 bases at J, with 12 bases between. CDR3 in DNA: TGTGCCAGCAGTTACAGGGATTCGAATTCACCCCTCCACTTT. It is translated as CASSYRDSNSPLHF.

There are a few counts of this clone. This CDR3 reads CASSSAGQETQYF. The CDR3, as DNA: TGTGCCAGCAGCTCGGCGGGACAAGAGACCCAGTACTTC. This chain uses TRBV5-4 with TRBJ2-5; D is possibly TRBD2 (6 bases). The CDR3 length is 13 residues. Germline V gene data show CDR1 as SGHNT and CDR2 as YYREEE (reference sequence). The ends were cut back, 3 bases at V and 2 bases at J, with 8 bases in the middle.